This T cell receptor (beta chain) is drawn from a study of metastatic and nonmetastatic thyroid tumors. TCRdb reanalyzed the PCR reads via MiXCR. The table shows over 30,000 clones, with 15% to 20% occurring only once. Before thyroid surgery, none of the patients had received any treatment. This clone was recorded a few times. Specimen: tumor tissue. This receptor was taken from a female donor with papillary thyroid cancer or a benign thyroid nodule (not recorded which). Some clones in this sample may be carry-over from other donors' samples.

This chain's CDR3 is CASKPGTSGRANYEQYF. The CDR3 DNA sequence: TGTGCCAGCAAGCCCGGGACTAGCGGGAGGGCGAATTACGAGCAGTACTTC. This chain links TRBV6-2 or TRBV6-3 with TRBJ2-7, with 16 bases fitting TRBD2. The trim removed 7 bases at V and 4 bases at J, leaving 10 bases unmatched. Germline V gives CDR1 MNHEY, CDR2 SVGEGT. CDR3 length: 17 amino acids.